These T cell receptor beta chains were read from a single sample in a study of CD8+ T cells in alopecia areata. Assay: immunoSEQ multiplex PCR; the TCRdb copy retains only in-frame clones and omits some. The table has 65,000 to 75,000 clones, under 55% seen once; the top ten hold about 18%. This specimen was CD8+ T cells sorted from blood, taken at week 0. These receptors all stem from a human donor with alopecia areata. CDR3s include the opening cysteine and the closing phenylalanine or tryptophan. D genes are given only for firm matches. Some rows mark clone size as missing; the rest say once, few, many or name a class of expanded clone.

size,D,V,J,DNA,CDR3
NA,TRBD1,TRBV6-5,TRBJ1-2,TGTGCCAGCAGTTACTCGAGGACAGGGGGCGCCTATGGCTACACCTTC,CASSYSRTGGAYGYTF
NA,TRBD1,TRBV4-2,TRBJ2-5,TGTGCCAGCAGGGGGCCGGGCACCAGGGGGATGGAGACCCAGTACTTC,CASRGPGTRGMETQYF
few,TRBD2,TRBV4-1,TRBJ2-7,TGCGCCAGCAGCCCACGGGGGACTAGAGACTACGAGCAGTACTTC,CASSPRGTRDYEQYF
NA,NA,TRBV25-1,TRBJ2-7,TGTGCCAGCGCAATACTTGGCGAGCAGTACTTC,CASAILGEQYF
NA,TRBD1,TRBV30,TRBJ2-5,TGTGCCTGGACCCCGGTGGGACAGAGGCTAGAGACCCAGTACTTC,CAWTPVGQRLETQYF
many,NA,TRBV11-2,TRBJ2-7,TGTGCCAGCAGCTCCTCTGGGGGAGAGATACCCTACGAGCAGTACTTC,CASSSSGGEIPYEQYF
NA,NA,TRBV21-1,TRBJ2-2,TGTGCCAGCAGCAACCGGGACAACACCGGGGAGCTGTTTTTT,CASSNRDNTGELFF
few,NA,TRBV15,TRBJ1-5,TGTGCCACCAGCAACAGCCGGAATCAGCCCCAGCATTTT,CATSNSRNQPQHF
NA,TRBD2,TRBV30,TRBJ2-5,TGTGCCTACGGACTAGCGGGAGGGACCCAGTACTTC,CAYGLAGGTQYF
medium-sized,NA,TRBV6-6,TRBJ1-2,TGTGCCAGCAGGGGGCTACAAAACGGCTACACCTTC,CASRGLQNGYTF
NA,NA,TRBV4-2,TRBJ2-5,TGTGCCAGCAGCCACTCAGGGTCCTCGGAGACCCAGTACTTC,CASSHSGSSETQYF
NA,NA,TRBV27,TRBJ2-5,TGTGCCAGCAGTTTGGGAGAGACCCAGTACTTC,CASSLGETQYF
NA,NA,TRBV29-1,TRBJ2-1,TGCAGCGTTGATAGTAGCGGTGAGCAGTTCTTC,CSVDSSGEQFF
few,NA,TRBV5-1,TRBJ2-3,TGCGCCAGCAGCGAACCACAGGGTTGGGCAGATACGCAGTATTTT,CASSEPQGWADTQYF
NA,TRBD2,TRBV7-9,TRBJ2-3,TGTGCCAGCTTCCCACCCGTAGCGGGTTTGAAAACAGATACGCAGTATTTT,CASFPPVAGLKTDTQYF
few,NA,TRBV5-8,TRBJ2-7,TGTGCCAGCAGCTCCAGCGTCGACTCCTACGAGCAGTACTTC,CASSSSVDSYEQYF
NA,TRBD1,TRBV7-9,TRBJ2-5,TGTGCCAGCGAAAAGACAGGGCTGGACGAGACCCAGTACTTC,CASEKTGLDETQYF
NA,TRBD2,TRBV29-1,TRBJ2-5,TGCAGCGTTGATAGCGGGAGACAAGAGACCCAGTACTTC,CSVDSGRQETQYF
many,TRBD1,TRBV28,TRBJ2-1,TGTGCCAGCAGTTTTGGGACAGGGTCCTACAATGAGCAGTTCTTC,CASSFGTGSYNEQFF
few,NA,TRBV7-2,TRBJ1-2,TGTGCCAGCAGCGGCGTCAAGGGAGGCTACACCTTC,CASSGVKGGYTF
NA,NA,TRBV9,TRBJ1-2,TGTGCCAGCAGCCCCCAGGGGAGTGGCTACACCTTC,CASSPQGSGYTF
few,TRBD1,TRBV23-1,TRBJ2-5,TGCGCCAGCATCACGCCCGACAGGGCAATTTGGTTCGGCCAAGAGACCCAGTACTTC,CASITPDRAIWFGQETQYF
NA,NA,TRBV5-1,TRBJ2-1,TGCGCCAGCAGCTTCGTTAGGCCCGCCAATGAGCAGTTCTTC,CASSFVRPANEQFF
NA,TRBD1,TRBV27,TRBJ1-1,TGTGCCAGCAGTCTCCGACAGGGAGGTACTGAAGCTTTCTTT,CASSLRQGGTEAFF
NA,NA,TRBV6-5,TRBJ2-1,TGTGCCAGCAGTTACGGCGGGTCCCCCCCCTACAATGAGCAGTTCTTC,CASSYGGSPPYNEQFF
NA,NA,TRBV28,TRBJ1-5,TGTGCCAGCAGTTCCGTGGGAAATCAGCCCCAGCATTTT,CASSSVGNQPQHF
NA,TRBD2,TRBV29-1,TRBJ2-7,TGCAGCGTTTTGGGACTAGCGGGATCCTACGAGCAGTACTTC,CSVLGLAGSYEQYF
NA,NA,TRBV4-2,TRBJ2-7,TGTGCCAGCAGCCAAGGGGTGGAGCAGTACTTC,CASSQGVEQYF
NA,NA,TRBV4-1,TRBJ2-3,TGCGCCAGCAGCCAAGTTACAGGGCGAGATACGCAGTATTTT,CASSQVTGRDTQYF
few,NA,TRBV28,TRBJ1-1,TGTGCCAGCAGTTTCCCCACTGAAGCTTTCTTT,CASSFPTEAFF
few,NA,TRBV29-1,TRBJ2-7,TGCAGCGTTGAAGTTTCGGTCTACGAGCAGTACTTC,CSVEVSVYEQYF
NA,NA,TRBV9,TRBJ2-3,TGTGCCAGCAGCACCTCCTCAGATACGCAGTATTTT,CASSTSSDTQYF
NA,TRBD2,TRBV6-6,TRBJ2-7,TGTGCCAGCATCCCTAGCGGGAGTAACTCCTACGAGCAGTACTTC,CASIPSGSNSYEQYF
NA,NA,TRBV29-1,TRBJ2-1,TGCAGCGTTCTTTGGGGCAGTGAGCAGTTCTTC,CSVLWGSEQFF
NA,NA,TRBV6-5,TRBJ2-1,TGTGCCAGCAGTTATAGGGCCTACAATGAGCAGTTCTTC,CASSYRAYNEQFF
NA,NA,TRBV11-2,TRBJ2-5,TGTGCCAGCAGCTCCCACCCGGGGGCCCCCGAGACCCAGTACTTC,CASSSHPGAPETQYF
few,NA,TRBV29-1,TRBJ1-1,TGCAGCGTGAAGATCGGGAACACTGAAGCTTTCTTT,CSVKIGNTEAFF
NA,NA,TRBV2,TRBJ2-1,TGTGCCTGCGGACAAGCGTCTATCGAGCAGTTCTTC,CACGQASIEQFF
NA,NA,TRBV7-9,TRBJ2-2,TGTGCCAGCAGCTTGGTTATTAACACCGGGGAGCTGTTTTTT,CASSLVINTGELFF
few,NA,TRBV29-1,TRBJ1-4,TGCAGCGGTCGGTTCAGTGAAAAACTGTTTTTT,CSGRFSEKLFF
NA,NA,TRBV30,TRBJ2-4,TGTGCCTACAACTCCCGGGACCGAAAAAACATTCAGTACTTC,CAYNSRDRKNIQYF
NA,NA,TRBV29-1,TRBJ2-2,TGCAGCGTTGTAGTTAACACCGGGGAGCTGTTTTTT,CSVVVNTGELFF
few,TRBD1,TRBV7-8,TRBJ1-5,TGTGCCAGCAGTTGGGACAGGGGGCTTCAGCCCCAGCATTTT,CASSWDRGLQPQHF
NA,NA,TRBV7-2,TRBJ2-7,TGTGCCAGCAGCCCACGGGAGTTACTCGAGCAGTACTTC,CASSPRELLEQYF
once,TRBD1,TRBV11-2,TRBJ1-2,TGCGCCAGCAGCCACCTCGTGGACAGGGATTCTGACGGCTACACCTTC,CASSHLVDRDSDGYTF
NA,NA,TRBV5-1,TRBJ2-3,TGCGCCAGCAGCTTGAACACAGATACGCAGTATTTT,CASSLNTDTQYF
NA,NA,TRBV5-1,TRBJ2-3,TGCGCCAGCAGCTTGGAACGGGACTTAGATACGCAGTATTTT,CASSLERDLDTQYF
NA,TRBD1,TRBV7-6,TRBJ2-5,TGTGCCAGCAGCTTACCTTCGACAGGGCGAGAGACCCAGTACTTC,CASSLPSTGRETQYF
NA,NA,TRBV7-9,TRBJ1-2,TGTGCCAGCACCAACTCCAGGGATGAGGGCTACACCTTC,CASTNSRDEGYTF
NA,NA,TRBV6-5,TRBJ1-2,TGTGCCAGCAGTTACCCTCTCGCCCGGGAGCCCGGGTACACCTTC,CASSYPLAREPGYTF
many,NA,TRBV5-1,TRBJ2-5,TGCGCCAGCAGCTTAAAGCGGGCCCAGGGGCGGGAAGAGACCCAGTACTTC,CASSLKRAQGREETQYF
NA,NA,TRBV28,TRBJ1-5,TGTGCCAGCAGCCTGTCATATAGCAATCAGCCCCAGCATTTT,CASSLSYSNQPQHF
NA,NA,TRBV6-6,TRBJ1-5,TGTGCCAGCAGTTACGGGGGGATCCTCATTGAGCATTTT,CASSYGGILIEHF
NA,NA,TRBV10-3,TRBJ2-2,TGTGCCATCAGTGAGTCCGAAGACTCCACCGGGGAGCTGTTTTTT,CAISESEDSTGELFF
few,NA,TRBV7-9,TRBJ2-6,TGTGCCAGCAGCTTAGTGGGACGGAACGGCCCTGGGGCCAACGTCCTGACTTTC,CASSLVGRNGPGANVLTF